This T cell receptor (beta chain) was sequenced in a study of cytomegalovirus exposure and HLA in healthy donors. Study context: The 120 validation repertoires used the same platform as the approximately 670 first-cohort repertoires (as reported by a later analysis).

General study results and limits: In the 120 or so validation repertoires, about 94% of cluster scores exceeded 0, per a later analysis. In vitro confirmation showed a few CMV-associated chains to be CMV antigen specific.

Some clones are missing from TCRdb's copy, which holds only in-frame ones; the method was immunoSEQ multiplex PCR. The data show 350,000 or so clones, 70% to 90% seen once. Turning to this clone: The antigen is unknown.

The study drew the donors from its 120-subject validation cohort, separate from the roughly 700-subject first cohort. CDR1 and CDR2 from the germline V gene are KGHSH and LQKENI. V lost 3 bases and J lost 0; bases outside the gene matches: 2. The CDR3 is 15 amino acids. The chain couples TRBV18 to TRBJ1-3; 7 bases agree with TRBD1. Sequenced input: PBMCs. This sequence originates from a woman between 18 and 29 years old in good health and CMV-seronegative. CDR3 loop: CASSPGTVSGNTIYF. CDR3 bases: TGTGCCAGCTCACCCGGGACAGTCTCTGGAAACACCATATATTTT.